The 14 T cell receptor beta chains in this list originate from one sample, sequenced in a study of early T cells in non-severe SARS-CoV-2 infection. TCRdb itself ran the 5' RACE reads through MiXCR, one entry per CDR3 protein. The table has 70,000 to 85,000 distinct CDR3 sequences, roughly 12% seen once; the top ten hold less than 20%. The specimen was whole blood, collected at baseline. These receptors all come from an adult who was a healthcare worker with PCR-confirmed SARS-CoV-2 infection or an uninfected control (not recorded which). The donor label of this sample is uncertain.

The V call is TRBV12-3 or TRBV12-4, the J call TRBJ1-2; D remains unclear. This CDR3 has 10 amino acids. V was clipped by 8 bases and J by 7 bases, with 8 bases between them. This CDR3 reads CASLGSGYTF. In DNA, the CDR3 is TGTGCCAGCCTAGGGTCTGGCTACACCTTC.

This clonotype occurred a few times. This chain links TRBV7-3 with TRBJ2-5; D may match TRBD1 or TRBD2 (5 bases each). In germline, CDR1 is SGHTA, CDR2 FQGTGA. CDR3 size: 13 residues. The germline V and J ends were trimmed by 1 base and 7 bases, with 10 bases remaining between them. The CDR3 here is CASSLNGAGTQYF. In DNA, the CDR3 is TGTGCCAGCAGCTTAAACGGGGCTGGGACCCAGTACTTC.

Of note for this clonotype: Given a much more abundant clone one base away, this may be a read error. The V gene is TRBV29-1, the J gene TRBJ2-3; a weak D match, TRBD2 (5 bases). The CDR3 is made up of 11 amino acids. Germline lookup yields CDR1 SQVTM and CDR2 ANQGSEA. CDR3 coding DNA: TGCAGCGGATTCCGGGGAGATATGCAGTATTTT. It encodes CSGFRGDMQYF.

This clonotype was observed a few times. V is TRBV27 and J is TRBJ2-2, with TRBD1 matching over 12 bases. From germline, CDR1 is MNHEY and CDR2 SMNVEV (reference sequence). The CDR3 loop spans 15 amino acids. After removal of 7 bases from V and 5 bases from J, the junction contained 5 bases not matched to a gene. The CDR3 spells CASTRGQGATGELFF. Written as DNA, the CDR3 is TGTGCCAGCACCCGGGGACAGGGGGCAACCGGGGAGCTGTTTTTT.

CDR3 nucleotides: TGTGCCAGCAGTTTGGGGAACACGAACACTGAAGCTTTCTTT. Its translation: CASSLGNTNTEAFF. This chain links TRBV12-3 or TRBV12-4 with TRBJ1-1; D ambiguous. The V and J ends lost 3 bases and 1 base respectively, with 9 bases between them. This CDR3 is 14 amino acids long.

CDR3 region: CASSAPGTATDTQYF. CDR3 DNA: TGTGCCAGCAGCGCTCCCGGGACAGCCACAGATACGCAGTATTTT. The chain joins TRBV9 to TRBJ2-3, with TRBD1 matching 7 bases. This CDR3 is 15 amino acids long. Trimming at V came to 3 bases and at J to 2 bases, leaving 6 bases not matched to a gene. CDR1 is SGDLS and CDR2 is YYNGEE in the germline V gene.

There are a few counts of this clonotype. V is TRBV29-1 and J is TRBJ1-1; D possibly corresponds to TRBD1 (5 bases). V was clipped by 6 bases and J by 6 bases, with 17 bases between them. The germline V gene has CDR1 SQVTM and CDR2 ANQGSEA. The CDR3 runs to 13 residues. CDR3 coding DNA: TGCAGCGTCGGGAGGACACCAGGATCTGAAGCTTTCTTT. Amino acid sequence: CSVGRTPGSEAFF.

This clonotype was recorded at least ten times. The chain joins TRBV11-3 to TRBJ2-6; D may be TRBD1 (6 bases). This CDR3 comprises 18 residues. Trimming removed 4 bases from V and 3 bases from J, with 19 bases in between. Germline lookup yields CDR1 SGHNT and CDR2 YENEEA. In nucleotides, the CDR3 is TGTGCCAGCAGCTGGGGGCCCGGGCAGTCGAGTGGGGCCAACGTCCTGACTTTC. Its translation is CASSWGPGQSSGANVLTF.

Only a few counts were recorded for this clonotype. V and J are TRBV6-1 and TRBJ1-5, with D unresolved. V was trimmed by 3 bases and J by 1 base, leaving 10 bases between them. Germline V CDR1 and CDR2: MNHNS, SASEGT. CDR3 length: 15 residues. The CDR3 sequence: CASSDGSSSNQPQHF. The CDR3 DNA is TGTGCCAGCAGTGACGGCAGCTCCAGCAATCAGCCCCAGCATTTT.

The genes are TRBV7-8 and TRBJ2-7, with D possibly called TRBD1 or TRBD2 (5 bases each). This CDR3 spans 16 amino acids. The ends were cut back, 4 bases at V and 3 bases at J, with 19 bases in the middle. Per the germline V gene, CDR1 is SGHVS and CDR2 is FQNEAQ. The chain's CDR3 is CASSSEPGTDIYEQYF. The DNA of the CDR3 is TGTGCCAGCAGCTCGGAACCCGGGACGGATATCTACGAGCAGTACTTC.

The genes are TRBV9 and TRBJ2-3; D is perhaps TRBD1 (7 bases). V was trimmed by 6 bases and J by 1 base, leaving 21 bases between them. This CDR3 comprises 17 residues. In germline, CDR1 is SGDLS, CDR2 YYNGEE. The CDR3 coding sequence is TGTGCCAGCACCAGGGGGGTAGCGGACAGAGGCACAGATACGCAGTATTTT. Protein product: CASTRGVADRGTDTQYF.

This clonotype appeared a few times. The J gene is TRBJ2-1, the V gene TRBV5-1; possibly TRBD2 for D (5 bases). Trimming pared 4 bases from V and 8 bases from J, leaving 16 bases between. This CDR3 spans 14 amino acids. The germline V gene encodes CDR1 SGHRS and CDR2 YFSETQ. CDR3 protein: CASSLALVGDEQFF. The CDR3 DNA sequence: TGCGCCAGCAGCCTCGCGTTAGTCGGGGATGAGCAGTTCTTC.

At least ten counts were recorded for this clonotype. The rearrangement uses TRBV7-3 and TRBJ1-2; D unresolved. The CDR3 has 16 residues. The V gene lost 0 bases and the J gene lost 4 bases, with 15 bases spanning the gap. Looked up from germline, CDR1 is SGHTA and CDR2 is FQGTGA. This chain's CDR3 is CASSLTMDGVAYGYTF. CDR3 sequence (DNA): TGTGCCAGCAGCTTAACCATGGACGGGGTGGCCTATGGCTACACCTTC.

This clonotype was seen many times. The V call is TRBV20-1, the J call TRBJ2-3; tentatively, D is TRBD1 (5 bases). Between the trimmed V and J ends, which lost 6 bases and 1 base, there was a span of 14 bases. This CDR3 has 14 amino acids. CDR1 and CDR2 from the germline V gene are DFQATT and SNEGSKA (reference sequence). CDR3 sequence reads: CSASHGRGTDTQYF. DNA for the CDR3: TGCAGTGCCAGTCACGGCAGGGGCACAGATACGCAGTATTTT.